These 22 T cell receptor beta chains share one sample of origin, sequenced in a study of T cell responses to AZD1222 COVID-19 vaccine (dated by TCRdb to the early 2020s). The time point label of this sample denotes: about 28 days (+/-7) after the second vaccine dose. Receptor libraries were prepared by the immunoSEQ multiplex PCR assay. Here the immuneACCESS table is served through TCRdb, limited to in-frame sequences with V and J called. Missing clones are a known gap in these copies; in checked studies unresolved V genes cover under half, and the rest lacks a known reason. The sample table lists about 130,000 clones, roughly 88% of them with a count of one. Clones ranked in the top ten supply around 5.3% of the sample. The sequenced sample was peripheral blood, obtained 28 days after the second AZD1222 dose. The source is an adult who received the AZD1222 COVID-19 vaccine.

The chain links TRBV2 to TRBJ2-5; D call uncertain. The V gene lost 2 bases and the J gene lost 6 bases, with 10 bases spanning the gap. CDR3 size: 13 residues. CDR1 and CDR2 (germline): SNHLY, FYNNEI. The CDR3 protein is CASSEPAEKTQYF. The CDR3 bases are TGTGCCAGCAGTGAACCCGCCGAGAAGACCCAGTACTTC.

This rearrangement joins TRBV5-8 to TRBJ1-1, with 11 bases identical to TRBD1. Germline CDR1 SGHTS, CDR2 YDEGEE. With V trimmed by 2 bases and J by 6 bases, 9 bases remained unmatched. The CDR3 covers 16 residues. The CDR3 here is CASSLATGQGASEAFF. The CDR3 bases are TGTGCCAGCAGCTTAGCTACTGGACAGGGGGCCTCTGAAGCTTTCTTT. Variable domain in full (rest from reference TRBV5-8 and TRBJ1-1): EAGVTQSPTHLIKTRGQQATLRCSPISGHTSVYWYQQALGLGLQFLLWYDEGEERNRGNFPPRFSGRQFPNYSSELNVNALELEDSALYLCASSLATGQGASEAFFGQGTRLTVV.

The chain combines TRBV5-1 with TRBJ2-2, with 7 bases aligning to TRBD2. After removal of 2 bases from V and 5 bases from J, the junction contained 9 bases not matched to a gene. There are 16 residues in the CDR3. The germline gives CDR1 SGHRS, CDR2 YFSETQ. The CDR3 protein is CASSLVGDYYTGELFF. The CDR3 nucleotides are TGCGCCAGCAGCTTAGTAGGGGACTACTATACCGGGGAGCTGTTTTTT.

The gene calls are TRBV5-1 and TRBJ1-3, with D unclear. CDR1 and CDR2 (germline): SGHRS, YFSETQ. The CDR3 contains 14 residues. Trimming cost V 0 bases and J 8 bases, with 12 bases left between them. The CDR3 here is CASSLDSSEDTIYF. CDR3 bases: TGCGCCAGCAGCTTGGATTCCTCGGAGGACACCATATATTTT.

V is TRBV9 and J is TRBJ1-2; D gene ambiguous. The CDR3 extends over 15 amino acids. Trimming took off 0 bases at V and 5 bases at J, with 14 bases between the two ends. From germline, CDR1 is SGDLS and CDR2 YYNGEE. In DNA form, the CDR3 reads TGTGCCAGCAGCGTAGCTCCGGGCGCCGAATATGGCTACACCTTC. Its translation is CASSVAPGAEYGYTF.

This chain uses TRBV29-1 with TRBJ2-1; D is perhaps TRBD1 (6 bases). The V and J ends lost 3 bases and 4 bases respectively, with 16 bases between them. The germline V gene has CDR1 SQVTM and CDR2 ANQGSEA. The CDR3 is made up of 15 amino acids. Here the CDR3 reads CSVEKRQDVYNEQFF. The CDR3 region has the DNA TGCAGCGTTGAGAAAAGACAGGACGTTTACAATGAGCAGTTCTTC.

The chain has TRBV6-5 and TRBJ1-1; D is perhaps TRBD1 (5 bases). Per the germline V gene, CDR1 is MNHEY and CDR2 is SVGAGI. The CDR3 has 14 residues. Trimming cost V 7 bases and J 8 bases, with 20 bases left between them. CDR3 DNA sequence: TGTGCCAGCATTGTGAAAGGGGAGATAGGAGAAGCTTTCTTT. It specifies CASIVKGEIGEAFF.

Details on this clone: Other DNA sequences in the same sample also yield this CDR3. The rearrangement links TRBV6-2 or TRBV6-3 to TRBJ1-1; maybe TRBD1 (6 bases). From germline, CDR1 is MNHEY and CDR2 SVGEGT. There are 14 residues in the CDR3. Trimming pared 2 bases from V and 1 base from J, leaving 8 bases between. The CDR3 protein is CASSYDRPNTEAFF. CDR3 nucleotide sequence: TGTGCCAGCAGTTACGACAGGCCGAACACTGAAGCTTTCTTT.

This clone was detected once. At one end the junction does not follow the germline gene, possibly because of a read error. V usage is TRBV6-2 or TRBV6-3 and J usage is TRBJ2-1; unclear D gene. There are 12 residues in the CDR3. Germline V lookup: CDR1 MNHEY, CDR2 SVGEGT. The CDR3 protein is CASRYSHNEQFF. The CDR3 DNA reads TGTGCCAGCAGATACTCACACAATGAGCAGTTCTTC.

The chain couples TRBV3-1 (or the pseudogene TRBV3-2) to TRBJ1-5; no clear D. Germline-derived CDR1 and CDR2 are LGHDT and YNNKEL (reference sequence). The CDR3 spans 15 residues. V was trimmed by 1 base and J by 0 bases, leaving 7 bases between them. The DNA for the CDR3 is TGTGCCAGCAGCCAAGCAGGCCATAGCAATCAGCCCCAGCATTTT. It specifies CASSQAGHSNQPQHF.

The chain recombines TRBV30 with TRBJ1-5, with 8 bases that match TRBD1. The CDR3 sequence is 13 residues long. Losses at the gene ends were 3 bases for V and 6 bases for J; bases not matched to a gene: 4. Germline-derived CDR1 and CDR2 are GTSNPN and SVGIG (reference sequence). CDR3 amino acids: CAWSGTGSQPQHF. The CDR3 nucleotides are TGTGCCTGGAGCGGGACAGGATCTCAGCCCCAGCATTTT.

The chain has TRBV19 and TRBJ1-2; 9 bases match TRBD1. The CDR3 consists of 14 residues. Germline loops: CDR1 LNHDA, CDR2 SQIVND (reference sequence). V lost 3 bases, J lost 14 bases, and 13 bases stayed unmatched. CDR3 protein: CASSITGGDLKSTF. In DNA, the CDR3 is TGTGCCAGTAGTATCACAGGGGGCGATTTAAAGTCTACCTTC. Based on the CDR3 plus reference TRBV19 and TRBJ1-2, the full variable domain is DGGITQSPKYLFRKEGQNVTLSCEQNLNHDAMYWYRQDPGQGLRLIYYSQIVNDFQKGDIAEGYSVSREKKESFPLTVTSAQKNPTAFYLCASSITGGDLKSTFGSGTRLTVV.

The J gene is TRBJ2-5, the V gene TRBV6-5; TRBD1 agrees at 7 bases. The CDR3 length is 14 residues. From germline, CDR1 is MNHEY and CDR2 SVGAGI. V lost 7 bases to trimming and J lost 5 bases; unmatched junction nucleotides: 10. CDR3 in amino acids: CASKRDSGRETQYF. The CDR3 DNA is TGTGCCAGCAAGAGGGACAGCGGAAGGGAGACCCAGTACTTC.

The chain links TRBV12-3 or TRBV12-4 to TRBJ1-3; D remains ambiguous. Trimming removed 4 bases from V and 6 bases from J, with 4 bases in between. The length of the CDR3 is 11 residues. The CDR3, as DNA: TGTGCCAGCAGTTCCGAAAACACCATATATTTT. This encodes CASSSENTIYF.

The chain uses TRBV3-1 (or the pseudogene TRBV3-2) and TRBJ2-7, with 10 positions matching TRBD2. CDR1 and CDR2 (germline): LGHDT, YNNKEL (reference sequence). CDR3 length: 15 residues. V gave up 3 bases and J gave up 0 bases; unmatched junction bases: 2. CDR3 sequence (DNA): TGTGCCAGCAGCCAGTTAGCGGGAGGCTCCTACGAGCAGTACTTC. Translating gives CASSQLAGGSYEQYF.

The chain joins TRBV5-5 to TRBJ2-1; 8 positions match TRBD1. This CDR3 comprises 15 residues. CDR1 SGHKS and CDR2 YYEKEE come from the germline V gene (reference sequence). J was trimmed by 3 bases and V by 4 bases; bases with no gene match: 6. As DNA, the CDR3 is TGTGCCAGCAGCAACCGGGACAGGTTCTACAATGAGCAGTTCTTC. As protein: CASSNRDRFYNEQFF.

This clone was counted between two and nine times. This CDR3 reads CASSQPDRSNEQFF. CDR3 coding DNA: TGCGCCAGCAGCCAACCCGACAGATCCAATGAGCAGTTCTTC. The V call is TRBV4-3, the J call TRBJ2-1; D is perhaps TRBD1 (5 bases). CDR1 and CDR2 (germline): LGHNA, YSLEER. Trimming cost V 2 bases and J 6 bases, with 11 bases left between them. The CDR3 covers 14 residues.

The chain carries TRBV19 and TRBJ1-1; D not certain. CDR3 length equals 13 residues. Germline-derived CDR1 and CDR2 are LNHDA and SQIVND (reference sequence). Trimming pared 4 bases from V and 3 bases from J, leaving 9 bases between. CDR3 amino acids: CASSSQRDTEAFF. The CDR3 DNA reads TGTGCCAGTAGTAGTCAGAGGGACACTGAAGCTTTCTTT.

The CDR3 protein is CASSTRARGAFF. DNA of the CDR3: TGTGCCAGCAGCACTCGGGCCCGAGGGGCTTTCTTT. The rearrangement uses TRBV12-3 or TRBV12-4 and TRBJ1-1, with D hard to call. This CDR3 contains 12 residues. Trimming pared 6 bases from V and 11 bases from J, leaving 16 bases between.

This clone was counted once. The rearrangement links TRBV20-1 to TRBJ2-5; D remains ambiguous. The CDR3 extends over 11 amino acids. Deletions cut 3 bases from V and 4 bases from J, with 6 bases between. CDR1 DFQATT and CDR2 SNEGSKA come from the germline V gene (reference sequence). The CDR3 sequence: CSARVSETQYF. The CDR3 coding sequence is TGCAGTGCTAGGGTATCAGAGACCCAGTACTTC.

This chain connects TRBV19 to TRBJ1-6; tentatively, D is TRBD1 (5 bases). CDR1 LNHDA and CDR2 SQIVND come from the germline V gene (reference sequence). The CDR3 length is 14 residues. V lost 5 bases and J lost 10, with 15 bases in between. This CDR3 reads CASSLLQRGSPLHF. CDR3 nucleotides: TGTGCCAGTAGTCTTCTCCAAAGGGGCTCACCCCTCCACTTT.

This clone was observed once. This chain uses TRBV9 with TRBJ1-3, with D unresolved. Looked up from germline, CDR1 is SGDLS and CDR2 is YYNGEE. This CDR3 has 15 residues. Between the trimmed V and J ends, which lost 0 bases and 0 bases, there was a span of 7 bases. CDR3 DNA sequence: TGTGCCAGCAGCGTAGACAGCGGCTCTGGAAACACCATATATTTT. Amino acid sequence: CASSVDSGSGNTIYF.